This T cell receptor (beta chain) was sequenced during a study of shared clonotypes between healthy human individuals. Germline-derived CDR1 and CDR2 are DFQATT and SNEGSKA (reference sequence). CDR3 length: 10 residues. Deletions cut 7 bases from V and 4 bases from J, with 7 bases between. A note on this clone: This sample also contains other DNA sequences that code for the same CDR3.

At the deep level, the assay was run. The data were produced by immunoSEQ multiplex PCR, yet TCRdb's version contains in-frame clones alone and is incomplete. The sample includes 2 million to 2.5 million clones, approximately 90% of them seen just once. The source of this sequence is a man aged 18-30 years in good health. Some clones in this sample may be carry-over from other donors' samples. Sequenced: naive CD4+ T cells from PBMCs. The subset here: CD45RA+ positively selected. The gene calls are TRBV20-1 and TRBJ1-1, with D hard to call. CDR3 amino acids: CSGASTEAFF. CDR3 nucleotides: TGCAGTGGAGCGAGCACTGAAGCTTTCTTT.